This TCR beta chain is from a study of blood T cell repertoires in COVID-19. As for the study in general: Whether acute or convalescent, the COVID-19 samples came from the United States, Italy and Spain.

Some clones are missing from TCRdb's copy, which holds only in-frame ones; the method was immunoSEQ multiplex PCR. The sample lists more than 95,000 clones, around nine tenths occurring once. The V end lost 5 bases, the J end lost 2 bases, and 10 bases lay between the germline ends. The CDR3 is 13 amino acids. Germline V CDR1 and CDR2: SGHAT, FQNNGV. The J gene is TRBJ2-7, the V gene TRBV11-2; D not resolved. The TCR was taken from a human donor in a cohort sampled during active COVID-19. Sequenced material: peripheral blood. The CDR3 protein is CASSRGPAYEQYF. The CDR3 bases are TGTGCCAGCAGCCGAGGCCCTGCCTACGAGCAGTACTTC.